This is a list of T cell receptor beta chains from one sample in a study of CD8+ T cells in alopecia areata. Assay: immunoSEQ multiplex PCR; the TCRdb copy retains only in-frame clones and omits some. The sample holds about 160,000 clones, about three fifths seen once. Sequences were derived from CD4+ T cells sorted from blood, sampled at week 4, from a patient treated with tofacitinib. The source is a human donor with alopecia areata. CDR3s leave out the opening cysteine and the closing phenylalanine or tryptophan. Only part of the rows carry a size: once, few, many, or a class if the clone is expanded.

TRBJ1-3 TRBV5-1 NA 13 ASSSRGVSGNTIY
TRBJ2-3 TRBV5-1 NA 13 ASSLDRGGRDTQY
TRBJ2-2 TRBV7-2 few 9 ASLGSGELF
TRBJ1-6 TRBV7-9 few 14 ASSDRGTGLNSPLH
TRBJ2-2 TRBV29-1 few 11 SVTWDLRGELF
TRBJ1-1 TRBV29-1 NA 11 SVEYRGAQRAF
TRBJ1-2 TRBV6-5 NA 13 ASSYSAGDGYGYT
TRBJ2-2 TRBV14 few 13 ASSLRDSYTGELF
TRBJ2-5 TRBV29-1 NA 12 SVEEQSFQETQY
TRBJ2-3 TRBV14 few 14 ASSQLGERGTDTQY
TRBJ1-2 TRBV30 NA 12 AWSGDRSGYGYT
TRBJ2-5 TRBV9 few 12 ASSVEAGGETQY
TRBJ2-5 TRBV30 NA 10 AWGDRMETQY
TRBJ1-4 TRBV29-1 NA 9 SVTWGEKLF
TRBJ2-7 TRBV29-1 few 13 SVGGTGSIVDEQY
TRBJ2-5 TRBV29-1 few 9 SVVREETQY
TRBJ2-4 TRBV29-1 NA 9 SVEVRNIQY
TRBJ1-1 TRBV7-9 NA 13 ASSLEQGALTEAF
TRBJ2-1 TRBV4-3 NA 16 ASSQASSGSGGALEQF
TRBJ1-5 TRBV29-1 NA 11 SVGGLEGQPQH
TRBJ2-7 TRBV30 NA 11 AWTRPALYEQY
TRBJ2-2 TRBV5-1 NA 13 ASSSLGANTGELF
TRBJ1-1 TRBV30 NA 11 AWSQGVGTEAF
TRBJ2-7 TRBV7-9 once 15 ASSLSTGTGNSYEQY
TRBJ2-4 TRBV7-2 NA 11 ASSPNRGVIQY
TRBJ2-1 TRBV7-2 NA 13 ASSRTTVSHNEQF
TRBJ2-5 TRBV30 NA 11 AWTVGTQETQY
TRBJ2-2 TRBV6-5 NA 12 ASRSQGENGELF
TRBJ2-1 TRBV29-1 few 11 SVPPRLGYEQF
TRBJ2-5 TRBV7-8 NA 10 ASSLESETQY
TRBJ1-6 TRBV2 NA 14 ASSEALGQGNSPLH
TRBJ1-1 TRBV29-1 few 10 SGWGENTEAF
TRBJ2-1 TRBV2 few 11 ASKASGNNEQF
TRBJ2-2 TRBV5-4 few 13 ASSPERGKTGELF
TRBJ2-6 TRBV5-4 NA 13 ASSQVSSGANVLT
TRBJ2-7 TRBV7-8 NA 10 ASSVGAYEQY
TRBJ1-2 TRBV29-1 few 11 SVRTKPNYGYT
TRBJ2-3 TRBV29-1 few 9 SAGGTDTQY
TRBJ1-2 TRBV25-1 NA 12 ASSEFSLWGGYT
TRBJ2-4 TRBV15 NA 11 ATTGVAKNIQY
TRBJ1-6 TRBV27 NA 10 ASSPPGGPLH
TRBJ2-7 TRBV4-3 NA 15 ASSQVGSTGIPYEQY
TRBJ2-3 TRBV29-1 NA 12 SVVELHFQDTQY